This TCR beta chain was profiled in a study of T cells after yellow fever vaccination. Study-wide results and limits: Faster peaking, at day 5 versus 15, marked a secondary response that was weaker. Abundant bulk-population clonotypes could contaminate the FACS-sorted repertoires. Most primary-vaccination clones reappeared after the booster (more than 95% CD4, roughly 90% CD8).

Universal primer sites and UMIs were introduced during 5'RACE template-switching synthesis of TCR cDNA. TCRdb re-analysed the 5' RACE reads in MiXCR, keeping a single row per CDR3 protein. Found here are hundreds of thousands of distinct CDR3 sequences, roughly 14% of them singletons; the top ten hold around an eighth. Concerning this clonotype: The antigen is unknown.

The source of this sequence is a man aged 30 to 39 who received the YFV17D yellow fever vaccine. The sample here was PBMCs, taken on the day of the yellow fever booster vaccination.

CDR3 DNA sequence: TGCAGTGCTAGAGAACCGGGACAGGAGGATCAGCCCCAGCATTTT. It translates to CSAREPGQEDQPQHF. The chain recombines TRBV20-1 with TRBJ1-5; the match to TRBD1 covers 8 bases. V lost 0 bases and J lost 5; bases outside the gene matches: 6. Germline CDR1 is DFQATT and CDR2 is SNEGSKA (reference sequence). The CDR3 spans 15 residues.